This is a list of T cell receptor beta chains from one sample in a study of cytomegalovirus exposure and HLA in healthy donors. Sequencing used immunoSEQ multiplex PCR; TCRdb keeps in-frame clones, though not all of them. The sample has some 150,000 clones. The sequenced sample consisted of PBMCs. Receptor source: a woman under 30 in good health and CMV-seronegative. Both conserved end residues are trimmed from each CDR3. D genes are given only for firm matches.

V gene	J gene	D gene	CDR3 protein
TRBV6-6	-	TRBD1	ASSPPGQMLYEQY
TRBV7-3	TRBJ2-3	-	ASSLGITDTQY
TRBV29-1	TRBJ1-1	TRBD1	SVLDRGGNTEAF
TRBV5-4	TRBJ2-2	TRBD2	ASRGGRPGELF
TRBV7-9	TRBJ2-7	TRBD1	ASSSRPGTGAYEQY
TRBV29-1	TRBJ2-7	TRBD2	SVEAAGDYEQY
TRBV28	TRBJ1-1	-	ASSDREAF
TRBV18	TRBJ1-1	TRBD1	ASSPQERGRGNTEAF
TRBV6-6	TRBJ2-6	-	ASSYAGSGANVLT
TRBV28	TRBJ2-2	TRBD2	ASSLPSGTGAGELF
TRBV4-2	TRBJ2-1	TRBD1	ASSQMSGQGSEQF
TRBV6-1	TRBJ2-2	TRBD2	ASSGRLAGGTANTGELF
TRBV4-2	TRBJ2-5	TRBD2	ASSQGTSGLRSIQETQY
TRBV18	TRBJ1-3	-	ASSWDTSSGNTIY
TRBV27	TRBJ2-6	-	ASSSGVTGANVLT
TRBV2	TRBJ1-3	-	ASSEAPSYSGNTIY
TRBV11-2	TRBJ2-5	-	ASSPEGLAETQY
TRBV10-2	TRBJ2-5	-	ASSENRDYWETQY
TRBV5-1	TRBJ2-7	TRBD1	ASSQRQGSTYEQY
TRBV7-9	TRBJ2-7	-	ASSLGLGSRHEQY
TRBV29-1	TRBJ2-1	-	SVAMGAEQF
TRBV5-6	TRBJ2-5	-	ASSQTGTPEQEAQY
TRBV29-1	TRBJ2-7	TRBD1	SVVDRGYEQY
TRBV10-3	TRBJ2-7	TRBD2	AIRAGLADQLYEQY
TRBV27	TRBJ2-3	TRBD2	ASSSSTLAGVLTDTQY
TRBV29-1	TRBJ2-2	TRBD1	SVVGTGNTGELF
TRBV9	TRBJ2-1	TRBD2	ASSVVGLATYNEQF
TRBV5-4	TRBJ2-2	TRBD2	ASRKGGRDDTGELF
TRBV30	TRBJ2-2	TRBD1	AWSGDRVTGELF
TRBV6-6	TRBJ2-5	TRBD2	ASSSSGRYETQY
TRBV9	TRBJ2-3	TRBD2	ASSVDAGGPPDTQY
TRBV5-4	TRBJ1-4	-	ASSRRVGDYATNEKLF
TRBV11-3	TRBJ2-1	TRBD2	ASSLGASRGLGRNEQF
TRBV29-1	TRBJ2-2	TRBD2	SVPEAGGYTGELF
TRBV7-6	TRBJ2-5	-	ASSLSPLKEETQY
TRBV4-1	TRBJ1-6	TRBD1	ASSQEQGAGYSPLH
TRBV5-1	TRBJ2-3	TRBD1	ASSSFGDSTDTQY
TRBV30	TRBJ2-1	TRBD2	AWSMGLGYNEQF
TRBV5-4	TRBJ2-5	-	ASSLPGQETQY
TRBV9	TRBJ2-7	-	ASSPLAWESSYEQY
TRBV6-6	TRBJ2-3	TRBD1	ASRLRTGLGTDTQY
TRBV4-1	TRBJ1-2	-	ASSPTLTATYGYT
TRBV27	TRBJ1-1	-	ASSLWGGNTEAF
TRBV6-1	TRBJ1-3	-	ASSEAQGTSNTIY
TRBV28	TRBJ1-1	-	AIPVANTEAF
TRBV4-2	TRBJ2-1	TRBD1	ASSGGQNYNEQF
TRBV15	TRBJ1-4	-	ATSRVPEEVKLF
TRBV2	TRBJ1-5	-	ACGQRNQPQH
TRBV7-2	TRBJ1-2	-	ASSPPNAYGYT
TRBV19	TRBJ2-6	-	ASSIGDGGTGANVLT
TRBV11-2	TRBJ2-7	-	ASSSLHRSYEQY
TRBV12-5	TRBJ1-3	TRBD1	ASAQTGARPSGNTIY
TRBV9	TRBJ2-1	-	ASSVDSSYNEQF
TRBV27	TRBJ1-5	-	ASSFSRAAGQPQH
TRBV19	TRBJ1-5	-	ASSNKNQPQH
TRBV30	TRBJ1-2	-	AWDRIGSGNGYT
TRBV7-2	TRBJ2-1	-	ASSLAASYNEQF
TRBV5-1	TRBJ2-3	TRBD2	ASPPGGAGGDTQY
TRBV9	TRBJ1-3	-	ASSVQGAGNTIY
TRBV7-2	TRBJ2-7	TRBD1	ASSLALRDRVSLPVYEQY